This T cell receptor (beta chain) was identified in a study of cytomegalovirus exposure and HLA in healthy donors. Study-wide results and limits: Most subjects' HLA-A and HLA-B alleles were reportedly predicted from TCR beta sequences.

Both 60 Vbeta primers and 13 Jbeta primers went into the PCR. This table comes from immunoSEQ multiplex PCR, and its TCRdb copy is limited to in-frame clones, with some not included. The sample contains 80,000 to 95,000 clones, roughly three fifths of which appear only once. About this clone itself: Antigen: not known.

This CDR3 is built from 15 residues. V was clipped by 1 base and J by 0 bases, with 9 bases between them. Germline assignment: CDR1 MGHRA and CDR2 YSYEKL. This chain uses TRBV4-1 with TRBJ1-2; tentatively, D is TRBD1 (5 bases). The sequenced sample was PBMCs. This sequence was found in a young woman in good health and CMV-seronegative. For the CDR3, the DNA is TGCGCCAGCAGCCAAGGACAGCATCCTAACTATGGCTACACCTTC. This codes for CASSQGQHPNYGYTF.